The 8 T cell receptor beta chains in this list originate from one sample, sequenced in a study of cytomegalovirus exposure and HLA in healthy donors. The method was immunoSEQ multiplex PCR; TCRdb's version includes in-frame clones alone and lacks a portion of them. The sample lists about 49,000 clones; 94% were seen once. Input material: PBMCs. The receptors come from a woman aged 18-29 years in good health and CMV-seropositive.

The chain links TRBV11-3 to TRBJ2-3; D might be TRBD1 (7 bases). Trimming cost V 5 bases and J 6 bases, with 12 bases left between them. CDR3 length: 13 amino acids. The germline gives CDR1 SGHNT, CDR2 YENEEA. Here the CDR3 reads CASSHSGGDTQYF. As DNA, the CDR3 is TGTGCCAGCAGCCATTCAGGGGGGGATACGCAGTATTTT.

The CDR3 coding sequence is TGTGCCAGCAGCCATTACGGAGATTCACCCCTCCACTTT. Translating gives CASSHYGDSPLHF. This chain connects TRBV14 to TRBJ1-6, with D unresolved. CDR1 is SGHDN and CDR2 is FVKESK in the germline V gene. The length of the CDR3 is 13 residues. V was clipped by 3 bases and J by 8 bases, with 8 bases between them. The variable domain in full, completed from reference TRBV14 and TRBJ1-6, reads EAGVTQFPSHSVIEKGQTVTLRCDPISGHDNLYWYRRVMGKEIKFLLHFVKESKQDESGMPNNRFLAERTGGTYSTLKVQPAELEDSGVYFCASSHYGDSPLHFGNGTRLTVT.

This chain links TRBV19 with TRBJ2-3, with 9 bases lining up with TRBD2. CDR1 is LNHDA, CDR2 SQIVND, per germline (reference sequence). Trimming at V came to 7 bases and at J to 4 bases, leaving 12 bases not matched to a gene. The CDR3 has 16 amino acids. CDR3 loop: CASKGRGGRASDTQYF. CDR3 nucleotides: TGTGCCAGTAAAGGTCGCGGCGGGAGGGCCTCAGATACGCAGTATTTT.

This clone is a singleton in its sample. This chain connects TRBV18 to TRBJ2-5; TRBD2 matches at 11 bases. The CDR3 extends over 15 amino acids. Looked up from germline, CDR1 is KGHSH and CDR2 is LQKENI. The junction had 0 bases not matched to a gene; V was cut back by 2 bases and J by 1 base. The CDR3 loop is CASSPGTSGQETQYF. DNA for the CDR3: TGTGCCAGCTCACCAGGGACTAGCGGCCAAGAGACCCAGTACTTC.

The chain has TRBV25-1 and TRBJ2-7; 11 positions agree with TRBD2. This CDR3 region has 14 residues. V lost 6 bases and J lost 6; bases outside the gene matches: 7. Germline V CDR1 and CDR2: MGHDK, SYGVNS. The CDR3 is CASRPTSGSSEQYF. The CDR3 nucleotides read TGTGCCAGCAGGCCAACTAGCGGGAGTAGCGAGCAGTACTTC.

This chain links TRBV10-3 with TRBJ2-1; maybe TRBD2 (6 bases). CDR1 is ENHRY and CDR2 is SYGVKD in the germline V gene. With 8 bases removed from V and 8 bases from J, the gap between germline ends came to 19 bases. The CDR3 consists of 14 residues. The CDR3 region has the DNA TGTGCCATCCGGAAAGGACTAATGGAGGATGAGCAGTTCTTC. It specifies CAIRKGLMEDEQFF.

This chain links TRBV2 with TRBJ2-4, with D perhaps TRBD1 (6 bases). From germline, CDR1 is SNHLY and CDR2 FYNNEI. The CDR3 sequence is 15 residues long. The V end lost 2 bases, the J end lost 6 bases, and 14 bases lay between the germline ends. The CDR3 region has the DNA TGTGCCAGCAGTGAATTACAGGGAACTTTAAACATTCAGTACTTC. The encoded protein is CASSELQGTLNIQYF. The full variable domain, in which reference TRBV2 and TRBJ2-4 provide the parts outside the CDR3, is EPEVTQTPSHQVTQMGQEVILRCVPISNHLYFYWYRQILGQKVEFLVSFYNNEISEKSEIFDDQFSVERPDGSNFTLKIRSTKLEDSAMYFCASSELQGTLNIQYFGAGTRLSVL.

V is TRBV5-1 and J is TRBJ2-3; the D gene is possibly TRBD1 (5 bases). Trimming left V 4 bases short and J 1 base short, with 13 bases between. The CDR3 length is 15 residues. The germline V gene encodes CDR1 SGHRS and CDR2 YFSETQ. In nucleotides, the CDR3 is TGCGCCAGCAGCCTGGGGCTAGTGGGCACAGATACGCAGTATTTT. Translating it yields CASSLGLVGTDTQYF.